A single sample is the source of the 30 T cell receptor beta chains below, sequenced in a study of T-cell reconstitution after alpha-beta-depleted transplantation in children. Unique molecular identifiers tagged the TCRbeta library. TCRdb redid the calling of the PCR reads with MiXCR, one entry per CDR3 protein. The table shows about 170,000 distinct CDR3 sequences, with around 10% occurring only once. The specimen was PBMCs, collected before TCRalphabeta/CD19-depleted stem cell transplant. The origin of the receptors is a boy aged 2 to 9 with acute myeloid leukemia, due to receive a stem cell transplant.

This clonotype came up many times. The V and J genes are TRBV20-1 and TRBJ2-3; TRBD2 matches at 7 bases. Trimming at V came to 5 bases and at J to 2 bases, leaving 7 bases not matched to a gene. The CDR3 has 14 amino acids. Germline CDR1 and CDR2: DFQATT and SNEGSKA (reference sequence). CDR3 sequence reads: CSAARDYDTDTQYF. CDR3 DNA sequence: TGCAGTGCTGCCAGGGACTACGACACAGATACGCAGTATTTT.

This clonotype was counted at least ten times. The V and J genes are TRBV4-1 and TRBJ1-5, with D perhaps matching TRBD1 (5 bases). The CDR3 is 14 amino acids. The germline gives CDR1 MGHRA, CDR2 YSYEKL. Trimming took 1 base from V and 5 from J, leaving 9 bases between them. The CDR3 protein is CASSQVTAYQPQHF. The CDR3 DNA follows: TGCGCCAGCAGCCAAGTGACAGCCTATCAGCCCCAGCATTTT.

Many counts were recorded for this clonotype. V gene TRBV18 combines with J gene TRBJ1-1; no definite D call. Trimming left V 3 bases short and J 2 bases short, with 10 bases between. The CDR3 extends over 14 amino acids. The germline gives CDR1 KGHSH, CDR2 LQKENI. The CDR3 sequence: CASSPSEVNTEAFF. DNA of the CDR3: TGTGCCAGCTCACCGTCAGAAGTAAACACTGAAGCTTTCTTT.

This clonotype is categorized as medium-sized (0.01 to 0.1%). The rearrangement uses TRBV15 and TRBJ2-1; 7 bases map to TRBD1. The CDR3 extends over 16 amino acids. V gave up 2 bases and J gave up 5 bases; unmatched junction bases: 9. Germline values: CDR1 LNHNV, CDR2 YYDKDF (reference sequence). CDR3 sequence: CATSRSTGSGDNEQFF. CDR3 DNA sequence: TGTGCCACCAGCAGATCGACAGGGTCCGGCGACAATGAGCAGTTCTTC.

This clonotype was observed at least ten times. The chain combines TRBV12-3 or TRBV12-4 with TRBJ2-5; no reliable D call. CDR3 length: 14 amino acids. The ends were cut back, 8 bases at V and 2 bases at J, with 15 bases in the middle. CDR3 DNA sequence: TGTGCCAGCCGCCCCTCCAATTCACAAGAGACCCAGTACTTC. It codes for CASRPSNSQETQYF.

Of note for this clonotype: No conserved phenylalanine or tryptophan ends this CDR3, so it is likely a read error. This sequence joins TRBV18 and TRBJ2-1; D is ambiguous. The germline gives CDR1 KGHSH, CDR2 LQKENI. The CDR3 runs 13 residues. The CDR3, as DNA: TGTGCCAGCTCTCCACCCATCAGGATTGAGCAGTTCCTC. Residues: CASSPPIRIEQFL.

This clonotype was picked up many times. The chain links TRBV11-2 to TRBJ1-4; TRBD1 agrees at 9 bases. Unmatched junction bases numbered 12, after V lost 3 bases and J lost 10 bases. This CDR3 region has 16 residues. Germline V gene sequence: CDR1 SGHAT, CDR2 FQNNGV. The CDR3 loop is CASSFPRGQGGGKLFF. CDR3 DNA sequence: TGTGCCAGCAGCTTCCCCCGGGGACAGGGAGGTGGAAAACTGTTTTTT.

The chain recombines TRBV5-1 with TRBJ1-5; 8 nucleotides agree with TRBD1. Germline lookup yields CDR1 SGHRS and CDR2 YFSETQ. The CDR3 sequence is 17 residues long. With V trimmed by 0 bases and J by 7 bases, 12 bases remained unmatched. The CDR3 is CASSLAQGAGGPQPQHF. The CDR3 nucleotides are TGCGCCAGCAGCTTGGCCCAGGGGGCCGGTGGGCCCCAGCCCCAGCATTTT.

Ten or more counts support this clonotype. The chain recombines TRBV24-1 with TRBJ2-3, with D tentatively TRBD2 (6 bases). Germline V gives CDR1 KGHDR, CDR2 SFDVKD. With 7 bases removed from V and 2 bases from J, the gap between germline ends came to 15 bases. There are 15 residues in the CDR3. The CDR3 region has the DNA TGTGCCACCAGCAGTAGCGGCTGGTTCACAGATACGCAGTATTTT. Its translation is CATSSSGWFTDTQYF.

Ten or more counts support this clonotype. Here the CDR3 reads CASSPLGGPYEQYV. In nucleotides, the CDR3 is TGTGCCAGCTCACCACTTGGGGGGCCCTACGAGCAGTACGTC. The rearrangement uses TRBV18 and TRBJ2-7, with D perhaps TRBD1 or TRBD2 (6 bases each). Germline values: CDR1 KGHSH, CDR2 LQKENI. The V gene lost 1 base and the J gene lost 2 bases, with 9 bases spanning the gap. CDR3 length equals 14 residues.

In its sample, this clonotype was seen many times. The chain has TRBV18 and TRBJ2-7, with unresolved D. Trimming cost V 2 bases and J 2 bases, with 10 bases left between them. The length of the CDR3 is 14 residues. Germline assignment: CDR1 KGHSH and CDR2 LQKENI. The CDR3 DNA sequence: TGTGCCAGCTCACCAGGACCCGGCCCCTACGAGCAGTACGTC. Translated: CASSPGPGPYEQYV.

Notes on this clonotype: A much larger clone differs by one base, so this may be a read error. The V gene is TRBV5-1, the J gene TRBJ2-1; maybe TRBD1 (5 bases). This CDR3 contains 15 residues. The germline CDR1 and CDR2 sequences are SGHRS and YFSETQ. CDR3 amino acids: CASSLVWGSYNEQLF. The CDR3 region has the DNA TGCGCCAGCAGCTTGGTTTGGGGCTCCTACAATGAGCAGCTCTTC.

This clonotype has a count of ten or more. The V call is TRBV19, the J call TRBJ1-1; possible D gene TRBD1, 6 bases. The CDR3 runs to 12 residues. V was pared by 6 bases and J by 3 bases, with 8 bases between. Germline V gene sequence: CDR1 LNHDA, CDR2 SQIVND (reference sequence). This CDR3 is CASRWGHTEAFF. Here the CDR3 DNA reads TGTGCCAGTAGGTGGGGGCACACTGAAGCTTTCTTT.

This clonotype has ten or more counts. CDR3 amino acids: CASSQSIQTGPYF. CDR3 nucleotides: TGTGCCAGCAGCCAATCTATCCAGACGGGGCCGTACTTC. The J gene is TRBJ2-7, the V gene TRBV16; D possibly uses TRBD1 or TRBD2 (5 bases each). V lost 0 bases, J lost 12 bases, and 15 bases lay in between. This CDR3 is built from 13 residues. The germline CDR1 and CDR2 sequences are KGHSY and FQNENV.

This clonotype was observed many times. This rearrangement joins TRBV27 to TRBJ1-4; D gene ambiguous. This CDR3 is 12 amino acids long. The V gene's germline CDR1 is MNHEY and CDR2 SMNVEV (reference sequence). The V end lost 4 bases, the J end lost 7 bases, and 7 bases lay between the germline ends. In DNA, the CDR3 is TGTGCCAGCAGTTGGAACGGTGAAAAACTGTTTTTT. As protein: CASSWNGEKLFF.

This clonotype was found many times. This chain connects TRBV20-1 to TRBJ2-2; 11 positions match TRBD1. Germline trimming cut 4 bases from V and 5 bases from J; bases unmatched to any gene: 9. This CDR3 region has 16 residues. CDR1 and CDR2 from the germline V gene are DFQATT and SNEGSKA (reference sequence). The CDR3 DNA follows: TGCAGTGCTACCTGGGGACAGGGGGGTTTTACCGGGGAGCTGTTTTTT. As protein: CSATWGQGGFTGELFF.

This clonotype showed up many times. This sequence joins TRBV20-1 and TRBJ2-1, with TRBD2 identical over 9 bases. Per germline, CDR1 DFQATT and CDR2 SNEGSKA (reference sequence). The CDR3 contains 14 residues. Germline trimming cut 6 bases from V and 2 bases from J; bases unmatched to any gene: 5. The CDR3, as DNA: TGCAGTGCCGTCCGCGGGGGGGCCTACAATGAGCAGTTCTTC. Residues: CSAVRGGAYNEQFF.

At least ten counts were recorded for this clonotype. The chain carries TRBV7-9 and TRBJ2-2, with 7 bases matching TRBD1. V trimming: 1 base; J trimming: 1 base; junction bases outside the gene matches: 3. This CDR3 has 16 amino acids. CDR1 and CDR2 from the germline V gene are SEHNR and FQNEAQ (reference sequence). Written as DNA, the CDR3 is TGTGCCAGCAGCTTAGGACGGACAGGGAACACCGGGGAGCTGTTTTTT. As protein: CASSLGRTGNTGELFF.

This clonotype came up many times. The V gene is TRBV29-1, the J gene TRBJ2-5; D not certain. Per the germline V gene, CDR1 is SQVTM and CDR2 is ANQGSEA. The CDR3 spans 11 residues. With 2 bases removed from V and 2 bases from J, the gap between germline ends came to 3 bases. The CDR3 spells CSVERQETQYF. The CDR3 region has the DNA TGCAGCGTTGAACGGCAAGAGACCCAGTACTTC.

Ten or more counts support this clonotype. This rearrangement joins TRBV27 to TRBJ2-1; 9 bases align to TRBD2. CDR3 length: 18 amino acids. J lost 7 bases, V lost 5 bases, and 18 bases had no gene match. CDR1 and CDR2 from the germline V gene are MNHEY and SMNVEV (reference sequence). For the CDR3, the DNA is TGTGCCAGCAGTCCCCAAGTGGGCGGGGGGGTCCTCTTGAATGAGCAGTTCTTC. As protein: CASSPQVGGGVLLNEQFF.

This clonotype has a count of ten or more. The chain joins TRBV27 to TRBJ2-1; 12 bases agree with TRBD2. CDR3 length: 17 amino acids. CDR1 is MNHEY, CDR2 SMNVEV, per germline (reference sequence). The V segment lost 5 bases and the J segment 0 bases; nucleotides outside the gene matches: 5. CDR3 sequence (DNA): TGTGCCAGCAGTCCGACTAGCGGGAGATTCTCCTACAATGAGCAGTTCTTC. Residues: CASSPTSGRFSYNEQFF.

The sample holds many counts of this clonotype. Relative to the germline gene, one junction end is altered; a read error may explain this. The chain recombines TRBV5-1 with TRBJ2-2; maybe TRBD2 (5 bases). This CDR3 contains 15 residues. Per the germline V gene, CDR1 is SGHRS and CDR2 is YFSETQ. CDR3 nucleotide sequence: TGCGCCAGCAGCTTCTATTCGGGGAACACCGGGGAGCTTTTTTTT. It specifies CASSFYSGNTGELFF.

This clonotype showed up many times. This chain joins TRBV29-1 and TRBJ2-1; D may be TRBD2 (5 bases). CDR3 size: 14 residues. Trimming removed 4 bases from V and 3 bases from J, with 13 bases in between. In germline, CDR1 is SQVTM, CDR2 ANQGSEA. This CDR3 reads CSVAEVRSYNEQFF. CDR3 in DNA: TGCAGCGTTGCGGAGGTCCGGAGCTACAATGAGCAGTTCTTC.

This clonotype was picked up many times. The chain links TRBV20-1 to TRBJ2-1, with D perhaps TRBD1 or TRBD2 (5 bases each). CDR3 size: 15 residues. V lost 1 base and J 4 bases, leaving 14 bases between the germline ends. Germline V gene data show CDR1 as DFQATT and CDR2 as SNEGSKA (reference sequence). The CDR3 spells CSARVPGADYNEQFF. CDR3 nucleotide sequence: TGCAGTGCTAGAGTACCCGGGGCCGATTACAATGAGCAGTTCTTC.

This clonotype was seen repeatedly, ten times or more. V usage is TRBV5-1 and J usage is TRBJ1-1; possible D gene TRBD1, 5 bases. Germline V gene sequence: CDR1 SGHRS, CDR2 YFSETQ. This CDR3 region has 14 residues. V lost 4 bases and J 6 bases, leaving 16 bases between the germline ends. CDR3 in DNA: TGCGCCAGCAGCCCACGTGCCGGGGACCCTGAAGCTTTCTTT. Translation: CASSPRAGDPEAFF.

This clonotype was counted ten times or more. The CDR3 DNA is TGTGCCAGCAGTTTGGGGGTCGCCGGGACAGGTCCCCATGGCTACACCTTC. Translated: CASSLGVAGTGPHGYTF. The chain carries TRBV27 and TRBJ1-2, with 8 bases lining up with TRBD1. The V segment lost 3 bases and the J segment 6 bases; nucleotides outside the gene matches: 15. Germline-derived CDR1 and CDR2 are MNHEY and SMNVEV (reference sequence). CDR3 size: 17 residues.

This clonotype has a handful of counts. The genes are TRBV3-1 and TRBJ2-3; D is possibly TRBD2 (6 bases). V lost 6 bases to trimming and J lost 3 bases, with 16 bases between them. This CDR3 spans 15 amino acids. Germline-derived CDR1 and CDR2 are LGHDT and YNNKEL (reference sequence). The DNA of the CDR3 is TGTGCCAGCAGTTACCGACTAGGACCGACAGATACGCAGTATTTT. Its protein product is CASSYRLGPTDTQYF.

This clonotype was counted ten times or more. The chain joins TRBV12-3 or TRBV12-4 to TRBJ2-3, with TRBD2 matching 15 bases. This CDR3 spans 18 amino acids. J was trimmed by 4 bases and V by 3 bases; bases with no gene match: 8. In DNA, the CDR3 is TGTGCCAGCAGTTTCCGCGGACTAGCGGGAGGGCGTTCAGATACGCAGTATTTT. Its translation: CASSFRGLAGGRSDTQYF.

This clonotype was picked up many times. This sequence joins TRBV7-9 and TRBJ1-4; D remains ambiguous. The CDR3 contains 15 residues. Germline V CDR1 and CDR2: SEHNR, FQNEAQ (reference sequence). Between the trimmed V and J ends, which lost 5 bases and 4 bases, there was a span of 14 bases. CDR3 in DNA: TGTGCCAGCAGCCCACAGAGGGTTGGTAATGAAAAACTGTTTTTT. This encodes CASSPQRVGNEKLFF.

This clonotype showed up many times. CDR3 protein: CASSLELADTDTQYF. As DNA, the CDR3 is TGCGCCAGCAGCTTGGAACTAGCGGACACAGATACGCAGTATTTT. The gene calls are TRBV5-1 and TRBJ2-3; TRBD2 matches at 8 bases. The V segment lost 0 bases and the J segment 2 bases; nucleotides outside the gene matches: 2. Looked up from germline, CDR1 is SGHRS and CDR2 is YFSETQ. This CDR3 contains 15 residues.